A single sample gave rise to the 8 T cell receptor beta chains below, sequenced in a study of blood T cell repertoires in COVID-19. Generated by immunoSEQ multiplex PCR, the TCRdb table keeps only in-frame clones and is missing some. The data show about 180,000 clones, about 87% seen once. Sequencing was carried out using peripheral blood. The origin of the receptors is a woman between 50 and 59 years old with acute or convalescent COVID-19.

The chain uses TRBV6-5 and TRBJ1-2, with TRBD1 matching over 8 bases. V was pared by 2 bases and J by 8 bases, with 4 bases of the junction left unmatched. Germline values: CDR1 MNHEY, CDR2 SVGAGI. CDR3 size: 13 residues. The CDR3, as DNA: TGTGCCAGCAGTTACCGGACAGGGTTGGGCTACACCTTC. Protein: CASSYRTGLGYTF.

The chain recombines TRBV27 with TRBJ2-1; no clear D. The CDR3 has 12 amino acids. Germline V gene sequence: CDR1 MNHEY, CDR2 SMNVEV (reference sequence). V gave up 4 bases and J gave up 7 bases, with 8 bases separating them. CDR3 DNA: TGTGCCAGCAGTTCCCAGAGGAATGAGCAGTTCTTC. It yields the protein CASSSQRNEQFF.

The DNA of the CDR3 is TGCGCCAGCAGCTTGCGGGACAACTCCTACGAGCAGTACTTC. Encoded protein: CASSLRDNSYEQYF. The chain recombines TRBV5-1 with TRBJ2-7; D is possibly TRBD1 (6 bases). This CDR3 is built from 14 residues. Germline lookup yields CDR1 SGHRS and CDR2 YFSETQ. With 1 base removed from V and 0 bases from J, the gap between germline ends came to 8 bases.

This chain uses TRBV7-2 with TRBJ2-3, with 10 bases that match TRBD2. The V gene end was trimmed by 6 bases and the J gene end by 4 bases; junction bases not matched to a gene: 10. The V gene's germline CDR1 is SGHTA and CDR2 FQGNSA. The CDR3 extends over 16 amino acids. CDR3 in DNA: TGTGCCAGCAGTCTCCAAGCGGGAGGGGGTGCAGATACGCAGTATTTT. This codes for CASSLQAGGGADTQYF.

The chain links TRBV5-1 to TRBJ2-1; 9 nucleotides agree with TRBD2. The CDR3 sequence is 16 residues long. Germline CDR1 is SGHRS and CDR2 is YFSETQ. The J segment lost 0 bases and the V segment lost 2 bases, leaving 3 bases of the junction unmatched. DNA for the CDR3: TGCGCCAGCAGCTTAACAGCGGGAGGCTCCTACAATGAGCAGTTCTTC. This encodes CASSLTAGGSYNEQFF.

This rearrangement joins TRBV12-3 or TRBV12-4 to TRBJ2-5, with 7 bases that match TRBD2. J lost 1 base, V lost 9 bases, and 2 bases had no gene match. CDR3 length equals 12 residues. CDR3 bases: TGTGCCAGTTGGGGGGGCCAAGAGACCCAGTACTTC. Translating it yields CASWGGQETQYF.

This clone occurred a few times. The gene calls are TRBV7-3 and TRBJ2-5, with D possibly being TRBD1 (6 bases). The CDR3 is 15 amino acids. V lost 5 bases and J 5 bases, leaving 18 bases between the germline ends. The V gene's germline CDR1 is SGHTA and CDR2 FQGTGA. The CDR3 nucleotides are TGTGCCAGCAGCCGGGAAGGGGGACCCAGGGAGACCCAGTACTTC. This codes for CASSREGGPRETQYF.

CDR3 sequence (DNA): TGCGCCAGCAGAGGGCCAGGAAGGGGCGATCAGCCCCAGCATTTT. Translated: CASRGPGRGDQPQHF. The V and J genes are TRBV10-2 and TRBJ1-5, with a possible D match to TRBD1 (5 bases). Germline V gene lookup returns CDR1 WSHSY and CDR2 SAAADI. The CDR3 length is 15 residues. Trimming took off 6 bases at V and 5 bases at J, with 17 bases between the two ends.